The entry below gives a single T cell receptor (beta chain) sequence along with its context. Its antigen remains unidentified. No base qualities exist here, and no much larger clone lies one base off it. Library prep was done by the immunoSEQ multiplex PCR assay. For the multiplex PCR, a mixture combining 60 forward primers for TCR Vbeta segments and 13 reverse primers for TCR Jbeta segments was used. The CDR3 region of rearranged TCR beta genes was amplified from genomic DNA by a multiplex PCR assay. The Illumina HiSeq System was used to sequence the amplified TCR beta libraries as 87-base-pair reads. The paper's processing steps were these. A later analysis counted approximately 74 million unique TCR beta chains across the 666 repertoires, and around 9.9 million of these chains were shared by at least two donors. Raw reads were error-corrected and collapsed into unique sequences by a nearest-neighbor algorithm in which closely related sequences were merged to remove PCR and sequencing errors. Alignment of CDR3 sequences to IMGT reference sequences was used to assign V, D and J gene segments. Each retained sequence needed at least a six-nucleotide match to both a V gene segment and a J gene segment. A rearrangement was called productive if the CDR3 had no stop codons and remained in frame with V and J, and every other rearrangement was called non-productive. Following IMGT convention, CDR3 was defined as the stretch from the second conserved V-encoded cysteine to the conserved J-encoded phenylalanine. The earlier analysis of about 620 of the donors excluded sequences that lacked an unambiguous match to a single V gene segment. In an earlier analysis of almost 600 of the donors, a V segment was called functional when productive rearrangements were above 56.7%, and segregating when the standard deviation between donors exceeded 5%. A statistical classification framework was built to diagnose cytomegalovirus status from the catalog of TCR beta chain sequences. In a later analysis, TCR nucleotide sequences were compared against IMGT/GENE-DB human TR gene sequences so that V and J genes could be assigned. In a later analysis, CDR3 sequences and most-parsimonious VDJ recombination scenarios were assigned using the TCRdist pipeline. In a later analysis, each TCR beta chain was defined by its CDR3 amino acid sequence together with its V-gene family, and reads without a unique V-gene family were excluded. A later analysis removed 450 to 600 highly shared, low-generation-probability nucleotide sequences to deal with suspected cross-contamination and a sequencing artifact. In a later analysis, a clonal expansion index was calculated for each public chain from normalized within-repertoire ranks of inferred template counts. In a later analysis, generation probabilities were computed using a VDJ recombination model fitted to out-of-frame rearrangements, and the results were checked against IGoR. In a later analysis, TCR-TCR, TCR-HLA and TCR-CMV co-occurrence was scored with hypergeometric tests, and a repertoire-size bias correction was applied to TCR pairs. To estimate false discovery rates, a later analysis permuted the HLA or CMV assignments 20 times. A later analysis grouped co-occurring TCRs with DBSCAN, adding TCRdist sequence similarity when clustering within HLA-allele-positive subsets. For co-occurrence clustering, repertoires with fewer than 30,000 or more than 120,000 public chains were excluded, along with roughly 5 repertoires with anomalous nucleotide sharing. Not all clones reach the TCRdb copy of this immuneACCESS table, which keeps in-frame sequences only. Checked studies attribute under half of the gap to unresolved V genes and leave the rest unexplained. That table gives V, J and clone size, and the DNA gave D and trimming. The sample has 70,000 to 100,000 clones on record, roughly 63% of them singletons. The top ten clonotypes cover roughly 2.7% of the sample.

The data were taken from a study of cytomegalovirus exposure and HLA in healthy donors listed by TCRdb under 2017. Regarding the research as a whole: In an earlier analysis of some 610 of the donors, under 300 Gb of sequence data and 117 million unique TCR beta sequences from approximately 180 million T cells were reported. Rather than drawing on any new phenotypic data, the later analysis identified candidate immune exposures from TCR beta sequences and the way those sequences occurred across donors. Typing coverage varied by locus: roughly 620-640 donors for A, B, C, DRB1 and DQB1; under 550 for DQA1; more than 600 for DPA1; 450 to 480 for DPB1. Of the roughly 400 genotyped donors, approximately 80% fell in the genetic ancestry cluster associated with self-reported Caucasian donors. A later genetic analysis took genome-wide SNP genotypes for about three fifths of the 666 donors and used that subset as a discovery cohort. Besides the first cohort of hundreds of subjects, a separate validation cohort made up of over 95 different subjects was used. The study was designed to test whether signatures of past pathogen exposure could be identified by cataloging public T cell receptors. An early release that covered some 630 HLA-typed donors contained 300 to 350 gigabases of sequencing data and roughly 84 million unique TCR sequences. To decide whether each TCR beta V gene segment behaved as functional or pseudogenic, an earlier analysis of some 600 of the donors relied on high-throughput TCR beta sequencing. Every repertoire in the discovery cohort had been generated on one and the same sequencing platform. To study patterns of TCR occurrence, a later analysis re-analyzed previously published TCR beta repertoires from more than 550 donors and added high-resolution HLA genotyping. Roughly 5 DR-DQ haplotypes were handled as single units for association and clustering because linkage in the cohort was strong. Donor age, sex, ethnicity and CMV serostatus were compiled together with the repertoire data. Class I and class II HLA loci were covered by the typing at four-digit resolution. Across 398 genotyped donors of the cohort, an average of approximately 240,000 unique TCR beta nucleotide sequences per donor were sequenced, and roughly 20% of those sequences were non-productive. To predict cytomegalovirus infection status, the study combined high-throughput TCR immunosequencing, statistical association of individual TCRs with disease status, and machine learning. The T cell repertoires of around 730 subjects were profiled by immunosequencing and related to cytomegalovirus serostatus.

Based on the germline V gene, the CDR1 and CDR2 sequences are SGHRS and YFSETQ. The CDR3 starts with the cysteine, ends with the phenylalanine, and has 15 residues. The only DNA kept is the CDR3, 45 bases in frame from the first base. V lost 3 bases and J lost 4 bases, and the count of bases not matched to a germline gene is 8. Here is what the overall study found, with its caveats: While some public TCRs were present in many individuals, most TCR sequences turned up only very rarely across donors. The only immune exposure information available for the cohort was CMV serostatus. Compared with the approximately 600-donor mean, donors in an Asian-associated ancestry cluster had fewer N-insertions in productive TCRs, according to a later genetic analysis. In an earlier analysis of 500 to 650 of the donors, most TCR beta V segments appeared in productive rearrangements about 90% or about 30% of the time, broadly matching IMGT annotations. In both the original and validation cohorts, the classifier was reported to diagnose cytomegalovirus status with high specificity and sensitivity. The presence/absence analyses assumed that sequencing depth was roughly uniform across donors, and that assumption may not be true. Compared with equally common non-associated chains, HLA-associated TCR beta chains in a later analysis were more clonally expanded and had lower generation probabilities. The authors suggested that the approach could potentially be generalized to other disease states and immunological phenotypes. This cohort had only TCR beta chains sequenced, and the lack of alpha or paired-chain data limited which features could be detected. V-gene and J-gene trimming of TCR beta chains was associated with a missense DCLRE1C variant in a later genetic analysis, and the association was replicated in an independent cohort. Correlated functional status among segregating V segments might reflect linkage disequilibrium, but an unknown experimental factor could not be ruled out. According to a later analysis, parvovirus B19, influenza, CMV and Epstein-Barr virus appeared linked to several top co-occurrence clusters. The study listed 164 TCR beta chains as associated with cytomegalovirus. A further reported finding was that TCR beta sequences accurately predicted the HLA-A and HLA-B alleles for most subjects in the first cohort. According to a later analysis, most CMV-associated TCR beta chains appeared to be HLA-restricted, and the HLA associations seemed to be driven largely by CMV exposure. A later analysis found that TCR association rates varied across HLA loci, with DRB1 alleles showing the most associated TCRs and HLA-C alleles the fewest. Because HLA typing was unavailable for some donors at each locus, only the typed subset was used in association tests. A cluster of highly shared sequence variants was judged likely to represent a technical artifact of the sequencing pipeline. The 87-base-pair reads could not distinguish some IMGT-functional V segments, including TRBV6-2 and TRBV6-3, so those segments were excluded. When HLA alleles, especially DR and DQ, strongly co-occurred, TCR associations were difficult to assign to individual alleles. The earlier analysis of a few hundred of the donors excluded over 15 rarely observed V segments, including chromosome 9 orphons, because counts were too low. A few of the identified cytomegalovirus-associated TCR beta chains were confirmed in vitro to be specific for cytomegalovirus antigens. In a later analysis, 16,951 TCR beta sequences were associated with specific HLA alleles at a false discovery rate of 0.05.

The cohort consisted of 666 healthy bone marrow donors. At the time of sampling, all cohort members were nominally healthy, though unrecorded immune exposures were likely present. The donor was CMV seronegative and belonged to the group of under 400 seronegative cohort members. A peripheral blood sample was provided by each donor, and peripheral blood mononuclear cells were used for TCR beta sequencing. Genomic DNA extraction from the blood cell samples was performed with the Qiagen DNeasy Blood Extraction Kit. This TCR was sampled from a man between 50 and 59 years old in good health and CMV-seronegative. The sequence links TRBV5-1 to TRBJ1-1; TRBD1 matches 8 bases in the middle. The sample consisted of PBMCs. Read as DNA, the sequence is TGCGCCAGCAGCTCCCAGGGGGCGGTGGGCACTGAAGCTTTCTTT. This gives the protein CASSSQGAVGTEAFF.